This T cell receptor beta chain was documented in a study of human T cells and chemical hapten exposure. The V gene lost 0 bases and the J gene lost 0 bases, with 6 bases spanning the gap. CDR1 is LGHNT, CDR2 FRNRAP, per germline. The CDR3 totals 15 residues. This clonotype was seen a handful of times. Time point defined: pre-sensitization, week 0. As to treatment: therapeutic diphenylcyclopropenone sensitization with weekly scalp DPC. TCRdb re-called the RACE reads with MiXCR, one entry per CDR3 protein. Of some 330,000 distinct CDR3 sequences listed, 4.5% to 5.5% are singletons. This specimen was whole blood, taken in connection with sensitization to the hapten diphenylcyclopropenone (DPC). The origin of this receptor is a woman aged 18-35 years with alopecia areata. Some clones in this sample may be carry-over from other donors' samples. J is TRBJ1-5 and V is TRBV12-5; a weak D match, TRBD1 (5 bases). The CDR3 loop reads CASGLVQGSNQPQHF. DNA of the CDR3: TGTGCTAGTGGTTTGGTGCAGGGTAGCAATCAGCCCCAGCATTTT.